These T cell receptor beta chains were read from a single sample in a study of cytomegalovirus exposure and HLA in healthy donors. Clones were read by immunoSEQ multiplex PCR, and TCRdb kept only the in-frame ones, dropping some. This table holds 120,000 or so clones, over 75% found once. Sequenced sample: PBMCs. All receptors come from a man in his forties in good health and CMV-seronegative. CDR3s include the opening cysteine and the closing phenylalanine or tryptophan. A D gene is named only where the DNA matches it firmly. Only part of the rows carry a size: once, few, many, or a class if the clone is expanded.

>TRBV7-2|TRBJ2-7|NA|TRBD2
TGTGCCAGCAGCTTAGTAAGGGGCGGGAGCCCTCCTTACTACGAGCAGTACTTC
CASSLVRGGSPPYYEQYF
>TRBV7-2|TRBJ1-3|NA|NA
TGTGCCAGCAGCTTCTTGACAGGTCCTTCTGGAAACACCATATATTTT
CASSFLTGPSGNTIYF
>TRBV28|TRBJ2-1|NA|NA
TGTGCCAGCAGTTTCCACCGGACTGTGAATGAGCAGTTCTTC
CASSFHRTVNEQFF
>TRBV19|TRBJ1-5|NA|NA
TGTGCCAGTAGTACAGGGAATTCTGGCAATCAGCCCCAGCATTTT
CASSTGNSGNQPQHF
>TRBV27|TRBJ2-5|NA|TRBD1
TGTGCCAGCAGTCCTATAGGACAGGGGGCGGGGACCCAGTACTTC
CASSPIGQGAGTQYF
>TRBV19|TRBJ2-6|NA|NA
TGTGCCAGTAGTATAAGCCGCTCTGGGGCCAACGTCCTGACTTTC
CASSISRSGANVLTF
>TRBV19|TRBJ1-5|NA|NA
TGTGCCAGTAGTATACTGTATAGCAATCAGCCCCAGCATTTT
CASSILYSNQPQHF
>TRBV7-2|TRBJ1-1|NA|NA
TGTGCCAGCAGCTTAGATGGAGGGGTGAACACTGAAGCTTTCTTT
CASSLDGGVNTEAFF
>TRBV20-1|TRBJ2-3|NA|NA
TGCAGTGCTAGCTATCTAGATACGCAGTATTTT
CSASYLDTQYF
>TRBV6-5|TRBJ1-1|NA|NA
TGTGCCAGCAGTTACGGGCTGATGAACACTGAAGCTTTCTTT
CASSYGLMNTEAFF
>TRBV7-9|TRBJ1-1|NA|NA
TGTGCCAGCAAAACTCTATTGGAAGCTTTCTTT
CASKTLLEAFF
>TRBV9|TRBJ2-5|NA|NA
TGTGCCAGCAGCGTAGTCCCTAGCCAAGAGACCCAGTACTTC
CASSVVPSQETQYF
>TRBV10-3|TRBJ2-7|NA|NA
TGTGCCATCAGTGAGCAAAACTACGAGCAGTACTTC
CAISEQNYEQYF
>TRBV27|TRBJ1-3|NA|NA
TGTGCCAGCAGTATTTCTGGGACAAAGTCCTCTGGAAACACCATATATTTT
CASSISGTKSSGNTIYF
>TRBV5-4|TRBJ2-2|NA|NA
TGTGCCAGCAGCAGTCCGCCGCGCCAGGGTAGGACCGGGGAGCTGTTTTTT
CASSSPPRQGRTGELFF
>TRBV28|TRBJ1-2|NA|TRBD1
TGTGCCAGCACCCAGGGGGCCTATGGCTACACCTTC
CASTQGAYGYTF
>TRBV6-5|TRBJ2-7|NA|NA
TGTGCCAGCAGTTGGTCGGGCGAGCAGTACTTC
CASSWSGEQYF
>TRBV19|TRBJ1-2|NA|TRBD1
TGTGCCAGCCAGAGGGACAGTGGCGTCAACTATGGCTACACCTTC
CASQRDSGVNYGYTF
>TRBV29-1|TRBJ2-1|NA|TRBD2
TGCAGCGTACAACCGGGACTAGCAAACAATGAGCAGTTCTTC
CSVQPGLANNEQFF
>TRBV6-1|TRBJ1-1|few|NA
TGTGCCAGCGTGTTAGGTGTCGGGACTGAAGCTTTCTTT
CASVLGVGTEAFF
>TRBV5-4|TRBJ1-1|NA|NA
TGTGCCAGCAGCTCGTTCGGGACTGGGATGAACACTGAAGCTTTCTTT
CASSSFGTGMNTEAFF
>TRBV9|TRBJ1-1|NA|NA
TGTGCCAGCAGCGCGGGACACCCGAACACTGAAGCTTTCTTT
CASSAGHPNTEAFF
>TRBV2|TRBJ1-1|NA|NA
TGTGCCAGCAGTGAAGCGCATTGGCAAAACACTGAAGCTTTCTTT
CASSEAHWQNTEAFF
>TRBV7-6|TRBJ1-6|NA|NA
TGTGCCAGCAGCTTAGTCAGGGGAGATTCACCCCTCCACTTT
CASSLVRGDSPLHF
>TRBV5-1|TRBJ2-5|NA|TRBD1
TGCGCCAGCAGCTTACCACAGGGGTATGGAGAGACCCAGTACTTC
CASSLPQGYGETQYF
>TRBV10-3|TRBJ1-2|NA|TRBD1
TGTGCCATCAGTGAGGGGAGCAGGGGGCAAGGCTACACCTTC
CAISEGSRGQGYTF
>TRBV14|TRBJ1-2|few|TRBD1
TGTGCCAGCAGTCCCGAACCATGGGGACAGGGTTGGCCCGATGGCTACACCTTC
CASSPEPWGQGWPDGYTF
>TRBV6-5|TRBJ1-1|NA|TRBD1
TGTGCCAGCAGTTATTCAGACAGGGACACTGAAGCTTTCTTT
CASSYSDRDTEAFF
>TRBV11-2|TRBJ2-3|NA|TRBD1
TGTGCCAGCAGCTACCGTTCCGGGACAGTCCCCACAGATACGCAGTATTTT
CASSYRSGTVPTDTQYF
>TRBV5-6|TRBJ1-1|NA|TRBD1
TGTGCCAGCACCAGGACAGGGTTAACTGAAGCTTTCTTT
CASTRTGLTEAFF
>TRBV19|TRBJ1-2|NA|NA
TGTGCCAGTAGTATCGGGTCAGGGAACTATGGCTACACCTTC
CASSIGSGNYGYTF
>TRBV5-1|TRBJ2-1|few|NA
TGCGCCAGCAGCCCCGCCCACGGGAGCTCCTACAATGAGCAGTTCTTC
CASSPAHGSSYNEQFF
>TRBV7-9|TRBJ1-1|NA|NA
TGTGCCAGCAGCAAAACCATGCTGCAGGGCATTGAAGCTTTCTTT
CASSKTMLQGIEAFF